The entry that follows covers one T cell receptor (beta chain) sequence. The data were obtained in a study of blood T cell repertoires in COVID-19. Study details: COVID-19 samples collected from the United States, Italy and Spain covered acute and convalescent phases.

Trimming removed 1 base from V and 4 bases from J; junction bases left unmatched: 12. The CDR3 length is 17 residues. CDR1 is SGHAT and CDR2 is FQNNGV in the germline V gene. The table came from immunoSEQ multiplex PCR; TCRdb's copy has only in-frame clones and leaves some out. The repertoire holds about 65,000 clones, with over 80% as singletons. The sequencing sample was made of peripheral blood. V is TRBV11-2 and J is TRBJ2-5, with TRBD1 matching over 7 bases. This clonotype was sampled from a human donor in a cohort sampled during active COVID-19. The CDR3 protein is CASSLGAGDPGGETQYF. In DNA form, the CDR3 reads TGTGCCAGCAGCTTAGGGGCAGGGGACCCAGGGGGAGAGACCCAGTACTTC.